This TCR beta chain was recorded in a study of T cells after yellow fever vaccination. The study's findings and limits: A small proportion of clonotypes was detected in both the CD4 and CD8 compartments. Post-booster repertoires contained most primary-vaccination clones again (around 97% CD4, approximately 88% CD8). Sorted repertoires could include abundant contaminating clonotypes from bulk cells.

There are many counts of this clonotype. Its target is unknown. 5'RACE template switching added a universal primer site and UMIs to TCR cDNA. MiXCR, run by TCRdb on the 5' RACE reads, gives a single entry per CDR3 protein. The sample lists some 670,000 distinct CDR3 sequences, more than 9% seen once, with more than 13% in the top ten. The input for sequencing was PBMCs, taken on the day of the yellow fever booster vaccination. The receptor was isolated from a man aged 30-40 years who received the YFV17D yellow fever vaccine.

The CDR3 loop reads CASSPGTATYEQYF. As DNA, the CDR3 is TGTGCCAGCAGTCCCGGGACGGCGACCTACGAGCAGTACTTC. The chain couples TRBV6-2 or TRBV6-3 to TRBJ2-7; D may be TRBD1 or TRBD2 (5 bases each). CDR3 size: 14 residues. Germline CDR1 and CDR2: MNHEY and SVGEGT. Trimming shortened V by 5 bases and J by 2 bases, and 13 bases separated the two germline ends.